These 2 T cell receptor beta chains originate from one sample sequenced in a study of T-cell memory formation after mild COVID-19. TCRdb processed the 5' RACE reads anew with MiXCR; each CDR3 protein has one entry. The sample has approximately 190,000 distinct CDR3 sequences; 15% to 20% are singletons. Input material: PBMCs or a T cell subset sorted from them (not recorded which). The receptors stem from an adult woman who had mild COVID-19 (a few samples of this study predate the infection). Cell type and time point are not known.

Here the CDR3 DNA reads TGTGCCAGTAGTGCGAGGGGGACAGGGAACAATCAGCCCCAGCATTTT. This translates into CASSARGTGNNQPQHF. The gene calls are TRBV19 and TRBJ1-5, with 9 bases fitting TRBD1. There are 16 residues in the CDR3. Germline-derived CDR1 and CDR2 are LNHDA and SQIVND (reference sequence). V lost 5 bases, J lost 3 bases, and 8 bases stayed unmatched.

The chain is built from TRBV4-1 and TRBJ1-5; no clear D. V was pared by 0 bases and J by 4 bases, with 7 bases between. CDR3 length equals 14 residues. In germline, CDR1 is MGHRA, CDR2 YSYEKL. The CDR3 DNA sequence: TGCGCCAGCAGCCAAGATCTGGGGAATCAGCCCCAGCATTTT. Protein product: CASSQDLGNQPQHF.